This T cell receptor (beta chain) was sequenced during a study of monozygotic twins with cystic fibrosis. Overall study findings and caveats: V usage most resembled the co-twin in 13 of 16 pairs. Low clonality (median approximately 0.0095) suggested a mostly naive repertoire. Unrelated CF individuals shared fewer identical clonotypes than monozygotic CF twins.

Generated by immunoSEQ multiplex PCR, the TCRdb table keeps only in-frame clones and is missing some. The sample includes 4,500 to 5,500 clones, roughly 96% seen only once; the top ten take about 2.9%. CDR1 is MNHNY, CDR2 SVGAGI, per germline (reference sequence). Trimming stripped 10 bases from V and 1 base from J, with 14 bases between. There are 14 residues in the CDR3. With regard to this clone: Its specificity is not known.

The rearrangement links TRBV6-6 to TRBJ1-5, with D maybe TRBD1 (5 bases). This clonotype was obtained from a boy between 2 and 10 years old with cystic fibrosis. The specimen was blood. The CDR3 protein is CATLGELSNQPQHF. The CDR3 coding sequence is TGTGCCACCCTGGGGGAGTTAAGCAATCAGCCCCAGCATTTT.